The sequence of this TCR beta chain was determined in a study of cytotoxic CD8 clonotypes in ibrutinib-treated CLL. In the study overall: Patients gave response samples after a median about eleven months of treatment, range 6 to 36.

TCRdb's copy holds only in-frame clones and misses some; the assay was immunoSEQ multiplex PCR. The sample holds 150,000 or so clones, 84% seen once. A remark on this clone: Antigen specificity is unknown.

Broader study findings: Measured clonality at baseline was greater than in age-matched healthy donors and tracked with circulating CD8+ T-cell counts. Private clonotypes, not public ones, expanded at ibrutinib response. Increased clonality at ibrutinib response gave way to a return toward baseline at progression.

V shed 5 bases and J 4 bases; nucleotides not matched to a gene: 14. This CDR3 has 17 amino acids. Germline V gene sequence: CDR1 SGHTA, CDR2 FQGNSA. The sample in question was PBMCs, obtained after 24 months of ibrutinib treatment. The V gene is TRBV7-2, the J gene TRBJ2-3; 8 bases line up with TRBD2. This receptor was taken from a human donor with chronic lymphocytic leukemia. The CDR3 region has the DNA TGTGCCAGCAGCACCCAGTGGGGTAGCGGGATGGCAGATACGCAGTATTTT. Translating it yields CASSTQWGSGMADTQYF.